Following are 22 T cell receptor beta chains from one sample sequenced in a study of beta chain features in type 1 diabetes. Study findings and constraints: Significant though moderate, a shortening of TCRB CDR3s appeared in all four CD4+ subsets of Type 1 diabetes patients.

These receptors' targets are unknown. Sequenced material consisted of expressed TCRB transcripts (all of the isolated RNA was reverse transcribed). Libraries were prepared by immunoSEQ multiplex PCR; TCRdb keeps only in-frame clonotypes and omits some of them. This sample has about 370,000 clones; 8.5% to 10% occur once, and the top ten carry approximately 0.6%. Sequencing used central memory CD4+ T cells from blood. These receptors came from a man aged 25-40 years with type 1 diabetes.

This chain uses TRBV27 with TRBJ1-1; unclear D gene. This CDR3 has 15 amino acids. Germline CDR1 MNHEY, CDR2 SMNVEV (reference sequence). The V and J ends lost 6 bases and 1 base respectively, with 15 bases between them. The CDR3 loop reads CASSLSWASNTEAFF. DNA of the CDR3: TGTGCCAGCAGCCTGAGTTGGGCGTCGAACACTGAAGCTTTCTTT.

This clone was seen only a few times. As DNA, the CDR3 is TGTGCCTGGAGGAGGTGGGGGACTAGCAAGGATACGCAGTATTTT. Translating it yields CAWRRWGTSKDTQYF. The chain couples TRBV30 to TRBJ2-3; 9 bases line up with TRBD2. This CDR3 region has 15 residues. The V segment lost 3 bases and the J segment 6 bases; nucleotides outside the gene matches: 10. The germline V gene encodes CDR1 GTSNPN and CDR2 SVGIG (reference sequence).

This clone came up a few times. The CDR3 DNA sequence: TGCAGCGCCTCAGGGACGGGCGGGGAGCTGTTTTTT. Translation: CSASGTGGELFF. V and J are TRBV29-1 and TRBJ2-2; D may match TRBD1 or TRBD2 (5 bases each). The CDR3 spans 12 residues. The V gene's germline CDR1 is SQVTM and CDR2 ANQGSEA. The V end was cut by 7 bases, the J end by 7 bases, with 13 bases between.

V gene TRBV7-2 combines with J gene TRBJ2-5; TRBD1 aligns across 8 bases. The CDR3 sequence is 15 residues long. Germline CDR1 and CDR2: SGHTA and FQGNSA. V lost 4 bases, J lost 1 base, and 5 bases stayed unmatched. The CDR3 sequence is CASSSGQGRQETQYF. The DNA for the CDR3 is TGTGCCAGCAGCTCTGGACAGGGTCGCCAAGAGACCCAGTACTTC.

Many counts were recorded for this clone. CDR3 nucleotides: TGTGCCAGCAGCGGAACCCAGGGAGGGGCGAGCAATCAGCCCCAGCATTTT. Translating gives CASSGTQGGASNQPQHF. The chain links TRBV7-9 to TRBJ1-5, with D possibly being TRBD1 (5 bases). The V and J ends lost 5 bases and 1 base respectively, with 18 bases between them. The germline V gene has CDR1 SEHNR and CDR2 FQNEAQ (reference sequence). This CDR3 has 17 residues. Variable domain in full (rest from reference TRBV7-9 and TRBJ1-5): DTGVSQNPRHKITKRGQNVTFRCDPISEHNRLYWYRQTLGQGPEFLTYFQNEAQLEKSRLLSDRFSAERPKGSFSTLEIQRTEQGDSAMYLCASSGTQGGASNQPQHFGDGTRLSIL.

Here the CDR3 DNA reads TGTGCCAGTTTCAGGGGAGGGATAGGCGCCGGGGAGCTGTTTTTT. Protein sequence: CASFRGGIGAGELFF. The rearrangement links TRBV6-1 to TRBJ2-2; D is possibly TRBD2 (7 bases). This CDR3 region has 15 residues. V dropped 9 bases and J dropped 6 bases, with 20 bases sitting between them. Looked up from germline, CDR1 is MNHNS and CDR2 is SASEGT.

This clone has just a few counts. The chain's CDR3 is CASSLGGSVSYNEQFF. The CDR3 DNA reads TGTGCCAGCAGCTTGGGCGGGAGTGTGTCCTACAATGAGCAGTTCTTC. The J gene is TRBJ2-1, the V gene TRBV4-2, with TRBD2 matching over 7 bases. The CDR3 extends over 16 amino acids. The J segment lost 1 base and the V segment lost 5 bases, leaving 8 bases of the junction unmatched. Germline V lookup: CDR1 LGHNA, CDR2 YNFKEQ.

The chain couples TRBV4-2 to TRBJ2-1; 7 bases map to TRBD2. Germline values: CDR1 LGHNA, CDR2 YNFKEQ. Trimming cost V 1 base and J 6 bases; bases outside gene matches: 12. This CDR3 comprises 17 residues. The CDR3 is CASSQVGGRRGTNEQFF. The CDR3 bases are TGTGCCAGCAGCCAAGTTGGCGGGAGAAGAGGGACCAATGAGCAGTTCTTC.

This clone has more than one count but fewer than ten. This sample also contains other DNA sequences that code for the same CDR3. This chain connects TRBV2 to TRBJ2-5, with TRBD1 matching over 11 bases. Germline values: CDR1 SNHLY, CDR2 FYNNEI. Unmatched junction bases numbered 6, after V lost 8 bases and J lost 4 bases. The CDR3 is 14 residues long. The CDR3 loop is CASPGTGGGETQYF. The CDR3 bases are TGTGCCAGCCCCGGGACAGGGGGGGGAGAGACCCAGTACTTC.

This clone was recorded many times. The chain is built from TRBV7-9 and TRBJ2-7; 10 nucleotides align to TRBD1. The CDR3 is made up of 18 amino acids. Germline values: CDR1 SEHNR, CDR2 FQNEAQ (reference sequence). The V segment lost 5 bases and the J segment 0 bases; nucleotides outside the gene matches: 13. DNA for the CDR3: TGTGCCAGCAGCGACAGGGGGCTGCTAGGCGGGATCTCCTACGAGCAGTACTTC. Translated: CASSDRGLLGGISYEQYF.

This clone was picked up many times. The rearrangement links TRBV7-6 to TRBJ2-1, with unresolved D. V was clipped by 5 bases and J by 6 bases, with 8 bases between them. Germline loops: CDR1 SGHVS, CDR2 FNYEAQ. The CDR3 consists of 12 residues. CDR3 sequence: CASSPTLNEQFF. In DNA form, the CDR3 reads TGTGCCAGCAGCCCTACCCTCAATGAGCAGTTCTTC.

In its sample, this clone was seen a few times. The chain carries TRBV4-3 and TRBJ1-2; TRBD1 matches 10 bases. J lost 4 bases, V lost 5 bases, and 13 bases had no gene match. CDR3 length: 17 residues. The germline CDR1 and CDR2 sequences are LGHNA and YSLEER. The CDR3 protein is CASSYRPGTGVTYGYTF. CDR3 coding DNA: TGCGCCAGCAGCTACCGTCCCGGGACAGGGGTGACCTATGGCTACACCTTC.

CDR3 amino acids: CASSIHSGANVLTF. The CDR3, as DNA: TGTGCCAGCAGTATCCACTCTGGGGCCAACGTCCTGACTTTC. The chain recombines TRBV27 with TRBJ2-6; D is unclear. Germline CDR1 and CDR2: MNHEY and SMNVEV (reference sequence). The CDR3 extends over 14 amino acids. Trimming took off 5 bases at V and 0 bases at J, with 5 bases between the two ends. Based on the CDR3 plus reference TRBV27 and TRBJ2-6, the full variable domain is EAQVTQNPRYLITVTGKKLTVTCSQNMNHEYMSWYRQDPGLGLRQIYYSMNVEVTDKGDVPEGYKVSRKEKRNFPLILESPSPNQTSLYFCASSIHSGANVLTFGAGSRLTVL.

A few counts support this clone. The V call is TRBV18, the J call TRBJ2-5; TRBD2 matches 13 bases. CDR1 is KGHSH, CDR2 LQKENI, per germline. This CDR3 comprises 16 residues. The trim removed 3 bases at V and 1 base at J, leaving 2 bases unmatched. Here the CDR3 reads CASSPGLAGAQETQYF. CDR3 sequence (DNA): TGTGCCAGCTCACCCGGACTAGCGGGAGCCCAAGAGACCCAGTACTTC.

Only a few counts were recorded for this clone. The chain uses TRBV7-2 and TRBJ1-5; D not resolved. Germline V lookup: CDR1 SGHTA, CDR2 FQGNSA. Trimming took off 5 bases at V and 9 bases at J, with 14 bases between the two ends. The CDR3 has 13 residues. The CDR3 loop reads CASSPPFAAPQHF. The CDR3 DNA reads TGTGCCAGCAGCCCACCTTTTGCTGCGCCCCAGCATTTT.

The CDR3 reads CASSAPTLTVGGYNEQFF. The CDR3 DNA sequence: TGTGCCAGCAGCGCTCCCACGTTGACCGTTGGGGGCTACAATGAGCAGTTCTTC. The rearrangement joins TRBV9 to TRBJ2-1; D possibly uses TRBD1 or TRBD2 (5 bases each). V lost 3 bases to trimming and J lost 3 bases, with 22 bases between them. The CDR3 is 18 amino acids. Germline lookup yields CDR1 SGDLS and CDR2 YYNGEE.

This clone came up many times. The genes are TRBV10-3 and TRBJ2-1; TRBD2 aligns across 14 bases. This CDR3 has 16 residues. The J segment lost 4 bases and the V segment lost 11 bases, leaving 10 bases of the junction unmatched. CDR1 is ENHRY, CDR2 SYGVKD, per germline. CDR3 sequence: CAGGGLAGADYNEQFF. The CDR3 bases are TGTGCCGGCGGGGGACTAGCGGGAGCGGATTACAATGAGCAGTTCTTC.

This clone was found a few times. The V gene is TRBV27, the J gene TRBJ2-7, with no clear D. CDR3 size: 13 residues. The germline V and J ends were trimmed by 6 bases and 1 base, with 10 bases remaining between them. CDR1 is MNHEY and CDR2 is SMNVEV in the germline V gene (reference sequence). The CDR3 protein is CASRTQGSYEQYF. CDR3 nucleotides: TGTGCCAGCAGAACCCAAGGTTCCTACGAGCAGTACTTC.

This clone was detected many times. The genes are TRBV7-9 and TRBJ1-1, with D perhaps matching TRBD1 (5 bases). V gave up 10 bases and J gave up 1 base, with 19 bases separating them. Germline CDR1 reads SEHNR; CDR2 reads FQNEAQ (reference sequence). The CDR3 sequence is 15 residues long. CDR3 nucleotide sequence: TGTGCCATTCCAACCGACCGGGGACGGAACACTGAAGCTTTCTTT. It yields the protein CAIPTDRGRNTEAFF.

This clone has only a few counts. The DNA of the CDR3 is TGTGCCAGCACGGACAAGAGAGAGACCCAGTACTTC. Its protein product is CASTDKRETQYF. The V call is TRBV2, the J call TRBJ2-5; D might be TRBD1 (5 bases). From germline, CDR1 is SNHLY and CDR2 FYNNEI. This CDR3 has 12 residues. Trimming cost V 7 bases and J 4 bases, with 10 bases left between them.

There are many counts of this clone. The chain's CDR3 is CASSERTQGPLAKNIQYF. The CDR3 DNA is TGTGCCAGCAGTGAAAGGACTCAGGGCCCCTTAGCCAAAAACATTCAGTACTTC. This chain joins TRBV2 and TRBJ2-4; perhaps D is TRBD1 or TRBD2 (5 bases each). Looked up from germline, CDR1 is SNHLY and CDR2 is FYNNEI. The CDR3 loop spans 18 amino acids. Trimming removed 2 bases from V and 0 bases from J, with 17 bases in between.

This clone has a count of ten or more. The rearrangement uses TRBV7-2 and TRBJ2-1; D may correspond to TRBD1 or TRBD2 (5 bases each). Germline CDR1 and CDR2: SGHTA and FQGNSA. V lost 1 base and J lost 9, with 13 bases in between. CDR3 length equals 14 residues. The CDR3 is CASSLEVGVPEQFF. The CDR3 DNA reads as TGTGCCAGCAGCTTAGAGGTGGGGGTCCCTGAGCAGTTCTTC.